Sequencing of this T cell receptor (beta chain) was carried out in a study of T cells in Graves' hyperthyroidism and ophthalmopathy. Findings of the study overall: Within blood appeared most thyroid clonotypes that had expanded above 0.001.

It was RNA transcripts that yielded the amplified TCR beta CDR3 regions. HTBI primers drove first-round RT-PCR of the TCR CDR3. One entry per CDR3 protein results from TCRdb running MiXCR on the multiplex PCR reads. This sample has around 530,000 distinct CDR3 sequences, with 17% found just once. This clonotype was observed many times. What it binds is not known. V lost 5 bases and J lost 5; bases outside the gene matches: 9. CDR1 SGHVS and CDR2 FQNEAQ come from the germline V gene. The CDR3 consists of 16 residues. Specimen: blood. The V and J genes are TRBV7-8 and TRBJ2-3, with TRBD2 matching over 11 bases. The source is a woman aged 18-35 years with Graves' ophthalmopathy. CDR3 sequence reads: CASSTGQLAGGDTQYF. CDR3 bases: TGTGCCAGCAGCACGGGACAGCTAGCGGGGGGAGATACGCAGTATTTT. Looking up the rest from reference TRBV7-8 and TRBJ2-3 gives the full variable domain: GAGVSQSPRYKVAKRGQDVALRCDPISGHVSLFWYQQALGQGPEFLTYFQNEAQLDKSGLPSDRFFAERPEGSVSTLKIQRTQQEDSAVYLCASSTGQLAGGDTQYFGPGTRLTVL.